This TCR beta chain was observed in a study of technical replicates of blood from a handful of donors. Profiling relied on immunoSEQ multiplex PCR, and the TCRdb table lists in-frame clones only, not all of them. The sample carries under 85,000 clones, roughly 93% recorded once. CDR1 and CDR2 from the germline V gene are KGHSH and LQKENI. V lost 4 bases to trimming and J lost 2 bases; unmatched junction nucleotides: 10. CDR3 length equals 16 residues. Sequencing used T cells isolated from PBMCs. The chain uses TRBV18 and TRBJ1-2, with 7 bases fitting TRBD1. The sequence was collected from a human donor in good health. The CDR3 here is CASSQTFEDRNYGYTF. The CDR3 DNA is TGTGCCAGCTCACAGACCTTTGAGGACAGGAACTATGGCTACACCTTC.